This entry is about one T cell receptor (beta chain). No much larger clone is present one base from it, and per-base qualities are unavailable. The entry originates in a study of graft-versus-host responses after intestinal transplantation (dated by TCRdb to the early 2020s). Regarding the complete study: The transplants that recipients got were multivisceral, liver-intestinal, or isolated intestinal. Rather than going through the commercial service, samples from a few later patients were sequenced in-house on an Illumina MiSeq and processed with MiXCR. After intestinal transplantation, graft-versus-host and host-versus-graft alloreactive T cell clones were followed in the graft, circulation and bone marrow using bulk TCR-beta CDR3 sequencing. Alloreactive clones were identified by sequencing pre-transplant mixed lymphocyte reaction products and comparing them with unstimulated pre-transplant donor and recipient T cells. A peak of at least 4% donor T cells among recipient peripheral blood mononuclear cells was the definition used for donor T cell macrochimerism. All recipients received anti-thymocyte globulin induction followed by maintenance tacrolimus and steroids for three to four years. The cohort enrolled 20 to 25 intestinal transplant recipients, one of whom was a retransplant, and a few patients without pretransplant specimens were excluded.

The CDR3 goes from the cysteine to the phenylalanine over 16 residues. Only the CDR3 DNA stays, 48 bases, in frame from base 1. Reading the germline V gene (reference sequence) gives CDR1 SEHNR and CDR2 FQNEAQ. V loses 1 base, J loses 5 bases, and the germline ends lie 17 bases apart. Findings and caveats that apply to the study as a whole: GvH clones turned up in recipient bone marrow, with some appearing earlier in ileal mucosa or blood, a pattern consistent with an intestinal mucosal origin. The conclusions were limited by the relatively low number and heterogeneity of the intestinal transplant patients. Early after transplant, peak levels of circulating GvH clones were found to be associated with declines in HvG clones. High GvH to HvG T cell clonal ratios were observed in the allografts of patients with donor T cell macrochimerism.

Library creation used the immunoSEQ multiplex PCR assay. In most patients, genomic DNA was isolated using the Qiagen DNeasy Blood and Tissue Kit and sent frozen to Adaptive Biotechnologies for TCR sequencing. For most patients, genomic DNA was subjected to high-throughput TCR-beta CDR3 sequencing by Adaptive Biotechnologies. In the source study's methods: Adaptive's ImmunoSEQ software was the source of the TCR sequencing data for about 17 patients, while a few other patients were processed with MiXCR and VDJtools. To correct CD4 versus CD8 sorting errors, any sequence found in both subsets at a frequency ratio below 5:1 was removed. Because the origin of CDR3 nucleotide sequences shared between donor and recipient could not be assigned, those sequences were removed. To be classed as alloreactive, a clone needed at least 2-fold expansion over unstimulated cells and a minimum CFSE-low frequency of 0.002% (template counts) or 0.001% (read counts). A clone was considered mappable if detected in the sequenced pre-transplant spleen, lymph node, or MLR CFSE-low populations of the donor or recipient. The cumulative frequency of alloreactive clones was calculated as a percentage of all sequences, weighted by copy number. TCRdb provides this immuneACCESS table in a form limited to in-frame rearrangements. Some clones are lacking; in checked studies, under half of them reflect an unresolved V gene, and why the rest are absent is not known. V, J and clone size reflect that table, while D and trimming were determined from the DNA. The sample profile shows some 14,000 clones; under 35% of them were found once. Of the sample, 3% to 4.5% is held by the ten largest clones.

The time point label corresponds to: cells obtained before transplantation from donor or recipient. In the mixed lymphocyte reactions, roughly 200,000 CFSE-labeled pre-transplant responders were plated with roughly 200,000 irradiated violet-dye-labeled stimulators and cultured for 6 days. Proliferating CD3+CD4+CFSE-low and CD3+CD8+CFSE-low responder cells were FACS-sorted on a BD Influx sorter after the mixed lymphocyte reaction. The source was alloreactive CD4+ T cells from a mixed lymphocyte reaction culture, collected before intestinal transplant. The cell subset or site tag for this specimen amounts to: CFSE-low proliferating T cells sorted from approximately 6-day pre-transplant mixed lymphocyte reaction (GvH or HvG direction). The receptor chain draws on TRBV7-9 and TRBJ1-1, with the D gene not confidently named. This receptor was identified in a human patient who received an intestinal transplant. The CDR3 here reads CASSLGRGPLETEAFF. The DNA sequence follows: TGTGCCAGCAGCTTAGGGAGAGGGCCTTTGGAGACTGAAGCTTTCTTT.